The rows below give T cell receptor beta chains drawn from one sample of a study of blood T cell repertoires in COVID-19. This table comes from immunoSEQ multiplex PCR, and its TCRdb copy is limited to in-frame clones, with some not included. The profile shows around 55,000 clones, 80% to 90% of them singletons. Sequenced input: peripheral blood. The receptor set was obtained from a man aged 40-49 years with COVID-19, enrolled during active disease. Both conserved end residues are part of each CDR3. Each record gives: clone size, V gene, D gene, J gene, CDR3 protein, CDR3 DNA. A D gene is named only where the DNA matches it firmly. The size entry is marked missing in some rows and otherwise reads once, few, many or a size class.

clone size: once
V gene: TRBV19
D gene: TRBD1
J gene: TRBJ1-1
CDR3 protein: CASSPTGVNEAFF
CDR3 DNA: TGTGCCAGTAGCCCAACAGGGGTTAATGAAGCTTTCTTT

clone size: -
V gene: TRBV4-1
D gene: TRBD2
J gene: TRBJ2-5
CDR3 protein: CASSQAGTSVQETQYF
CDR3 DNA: TGCGCCAGCAGCCAAGCCGGGACTAGCGTACAAGAGACCCAGTACTTC

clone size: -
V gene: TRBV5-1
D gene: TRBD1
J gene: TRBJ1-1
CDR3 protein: CASSPGTGEAFF
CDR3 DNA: TGCGCCAGCAGCCCCGGGACAGGTGAAGCTTTCTTT

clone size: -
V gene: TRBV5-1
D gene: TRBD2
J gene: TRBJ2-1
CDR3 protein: CASSQGTSGRDEQFF
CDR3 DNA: TGCGCCAGCAGCCAAGGGACTAGCGGGAGAGATGAGCAGTTCTTC

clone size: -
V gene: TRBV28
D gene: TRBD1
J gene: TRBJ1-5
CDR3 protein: CASSSGQANSNQPQHF
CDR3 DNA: TGTGCCAGCAGTTCGGGACAGGCGAATAGCAATCAGCCCCAGCATTTT

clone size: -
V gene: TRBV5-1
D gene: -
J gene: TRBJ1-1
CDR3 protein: CASSLSGTEAFF
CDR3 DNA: TGCGCCAGCAGCTTGTCGGGCACTGAAGCTTTCTTT

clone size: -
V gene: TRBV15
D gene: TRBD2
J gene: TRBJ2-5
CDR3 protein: CATSRDLMAGGGETQYF
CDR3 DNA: TGTGCCACCAGCAGAGATTTAATGGCGGGAGGGGGGGAGACCCAGTACTTC

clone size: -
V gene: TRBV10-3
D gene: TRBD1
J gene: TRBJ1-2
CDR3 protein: CAIEPGTGGLYGYTF
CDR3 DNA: TGTGCCATCGAGCCCGGGACAGGGGGTCTCTATGGCTACACCTTC

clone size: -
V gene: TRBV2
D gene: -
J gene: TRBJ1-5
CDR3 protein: CASKYREEQPQHF
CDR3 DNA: TGTGCCAGCAAATATAGGGAGGAGCAGCCCCAGCATTTT

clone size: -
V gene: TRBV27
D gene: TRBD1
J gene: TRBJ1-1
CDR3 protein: CASSLVVVEGAHPEAFF
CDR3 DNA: TGTGCCAGCAGTTTGGTCGTAGTAGAGGGGGCCCACCCTGAAGCTTTCTTT

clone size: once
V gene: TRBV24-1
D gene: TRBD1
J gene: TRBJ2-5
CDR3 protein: CATSDLKGAGETQYF
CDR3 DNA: TGTGCCACCAGTGATTTGAAGGGGGCCGGAGAGACCCAGTACTTC

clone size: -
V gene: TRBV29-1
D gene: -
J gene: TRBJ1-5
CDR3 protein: CSVQQGINQPQHF
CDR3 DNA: TGCAGCGTTCAACAGGGTATCAATCAGCCCCAGCATTTT

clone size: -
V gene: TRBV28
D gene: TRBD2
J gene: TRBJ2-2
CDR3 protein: CASSLILAGGTGELFF
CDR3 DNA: TGTGCCAGCAGTCTCATACTAGCGGGGGGCACCGGGGAGCTGTTTTTT

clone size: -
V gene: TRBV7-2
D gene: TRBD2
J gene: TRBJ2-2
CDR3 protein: CASSPRLALAGELFF
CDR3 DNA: TGTGCCAGCAGCCCCCGACTAGCGTTGGCCGGGGAGCTGTTTTTT

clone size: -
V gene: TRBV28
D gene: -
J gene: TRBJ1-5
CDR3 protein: CASSRGTQPQHF
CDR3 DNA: TGTGCCTCTAGTAGGGGCACTCAGCCCCAGCATTTT

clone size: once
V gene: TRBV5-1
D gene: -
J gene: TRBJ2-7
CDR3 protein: CASSFNYEQYF
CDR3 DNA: TGCGCCAGCAGCTTCAACTACGAGCAGTACTTC

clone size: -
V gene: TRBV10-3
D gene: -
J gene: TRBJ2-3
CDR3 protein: CAIRGLRPDTQYF
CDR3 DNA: TGTGCCATCAGGGGACTGCGACCAGATACGCAGTATTTT

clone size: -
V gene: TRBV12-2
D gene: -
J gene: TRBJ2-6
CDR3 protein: CARIPHRAGGRGGANVLTF
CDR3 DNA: TGTGCAAGGATCCCTCACCGTGCAGGGGGGAGAGGTGGGGCCAACGTCCTGACTTTC

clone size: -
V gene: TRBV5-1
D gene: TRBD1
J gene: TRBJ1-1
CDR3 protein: CASGSGTGNPFNTEAFF
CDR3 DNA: TGCGCCAGCGGCTCTGGGACAGGGAACCCATTTAACACTGAAGCTTTCTTT

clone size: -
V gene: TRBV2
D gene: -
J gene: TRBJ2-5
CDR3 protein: CASRSLAGETQYF
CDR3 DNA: TGTGCCAGCAGGAGTCTAGCCGGGGAGACCCAGTACTTC